A single sample gave rise to the 16 T cell receptor beta chains below, sequenced in a study of early T cells in non-severe SARS-CoV-2 infection. TCRdb reanalysed the 5' RACE reads using MiXCR and keeps one entry per CDR3 protein. The sample lists roughly 120,000 distinct CDR3 sequences, about 15% occurring once. Material: whole blood. These receptors were collected from an adult who was a healthcare worker with PCR-confirmed SARS-CoV-2 infection or an uninfected control (not recorded which).

This sequence joins TRBV6-5 and TRBJ1-2, with D unclear. CDR1 is MNHEY, CDR2 SVGAGI, per germline. V lost 6 bases and J lost 7, with 18 bases in between. CDR3 length equals 14 residues. Written as DNA, the CDR3 is TGTGCCAGCAGGGAACTGGGGTCTAGGTCTGGCTACACCTTC. It translates to CASRELGSRSGYTF.

This chain links TRBV30 with TRBJ1-1, with D unclear. This CDR3 is 13 amino acids long. The germline CDR1 and CDR2 sequences are GTSNPN and SVGIG (reference sequence). Trimming took off 0 bases at V and 5 bases at J, with 10 bases between the two ends. Here the CDR3 reads CAWSVGHGTEAFF. DNA for the CDR3: TGTGCCTGGAGTGTCGGCCACGGAACTGAAGCTTTCTTT.

This clonotype was seen a handful of times. J is TRBJ2-7 and V is TRBV7-2; 10 bases match TRBD2. This CDR3 has 16 residues. The V gene's germline CDR1 is SGHTA and CDR2 FQGNSA. Trimming removed 1 base from V and 7 bases from J; junction bases left unmatched: 10. The CDR3 region has the DNA TGTGCCAGCAGCTTAGAAAGCGGGGGGGCCTGGGTAGAGCAGTACTTC. This encodes CASSLESGGAWVEQYF.

The sample holds a few counts of this clonotype. The chain recombines TRBV6-6 with TRBJ1-1; the D is unclear. V lost 5 bases to trimming and J lost 7 bases, with 8 bases between them. CDR1 and CDR2 from the germline V gene are MNHNY and SVGAGI (reference sequence). The CDR3 contains 11 residues. Here the CDR3 DNA reads TGTGCCAGCAGTAACAGCTTTGAAGCTTTCTTT. It codes for CASSNSFEAFF.

This clonotype has more than one count but fewer than ten. V is TRBV10-3 and J is TRBJ1-2, with TRBD1 matching over 10 bases. Germline trimming cut 7 bases from V and 8 bases from J; bases unmatched to any gene: 7. The CDR3 covers 13 residues. Germline CDR1 ENHRY, CDR2 SYGVKD. The CDR3 loop reads CAITGTGATGYTF. The CDR3 nucleotides are TGTGCCATCACCGGGACAGGGGCAACCGGCTACACCTTC.

There are many counts of this clonotype. V usage is TRBV5-4 and J usage is TRBJ2-3, with D unresolved. V gave up 3 bases and J gave up 3 bases, with 14 bases separating them. This CDR3 is built from 15 residues. Germline V gene sequence: CDR1 SGHNT, CDR2 YYREEE (reference sequence). The chain's CDR3 is CASSSDLVQTDTQYF. For the CDR3, the DNA is TGTGCCAGCAGCTCGGATCTCGTACAAACAGATACGCAGTATTTT.

Ten or more counts support this clonotype. This sequence joins TRBV7-3 and TRBJ2-3; the D gene is possibly TRBD1 (5 bases). V gave up 4 bases and J gave up 4 bases, with 9 bases separating them. Germline V gene lookup returns CDR1 SGHTA and CDR2 FQGTGA. The length of the CDR3 is 13 residues. The CDR3, as DNA: TGTGCCAGCAGCTCATCAGGGTCAGATACGCAGTATTTT. Encoded protein: CASSSSGSDTQYF.

The rearrangement joins TRBV10-3 to TRBJ2-3, with D unclear. The V gene lost 2 bases and the J gene lost 4 bases, with 7 bases spanning the gap. Germline CDR1 reads ENHRY; CDR2 reads SYGVKD. The CDR3 runs 13 residues. CDR3 in DNA: TGTGCCATCAGTGAGGTCTCGGCAGATACGCAGTATTTT. As protein: CAISEVSADTQYF.

This clonotype was recorded at least ten times. V gene TRBV5-1 combines with J gene TRBJ2-3, with a possible D match to TRBD1 (5 bases). V was pared by 0 bases and J by 1 base, with 6 bases between. CDR1 is SGHRS, CDR2 YFSETQ, per germline. This CDR3 is 14 amino acids long. The CDR3, as DNA: TGCGCCAGCAGCTTGGAAGGGGGCACAGATACGCAGTATTTT. As protein: CASSLEGGTDTQYF.

The rearrangement uses TRBV7-3 and TRBJ2-7; no firm D call. The CDR3 runs 13 residues. In germline, CDR1 is SGHTA, CDR2 FQGTGA. The V end was cut by 0 bases, the J end by 2 bases, with 5 bases between. The CDR3 sequence: CASSLTPAYEQYF. The CDR3 DNA reads as TGTGCCAGCAGCTTAACACCAGCCTACGAGCAGTACTTC.

Of note for this clonotype: This may arise from a read error, as a much more abundant clone is one base away. The chain combines TRBV5-5 with TRBJ1-1; D not resolved. The CDR3 contains 14 residues. Germline CDR1 SGHKS, CDR2 YYEKEE (reference sequence). The CDR3 spells CANSLVYRNTEAFF. The DNA for the CDR3 is TGTGCCAACAGCCTGGTATACAGGAACACTGAAGCTTTCTTT.

The rearrangement uses TRBV29-1 and TRBJ2-5; D not certain. Trimming stripped 1 base from V and 7 bases from J, with 4 bases between. CDR1 is SQVTM and CDR2 is ANQGSEA in the germline V gene. The length of the CDR3 is 10 residues. The CDR3 region is CSVEAGTQYF. The CDR3 region has the DNA TGCAGCGTTGAAGCTGGGACCCAGTACTTC. Full variable domain (remainder filled in from reference TRBV29-1 and TRBJ2-5): SAVISQKPSRDICQRGTSLTIQCQVDSQVTMMFWYRQQPGQSLTLIATANQGSEATYESGFVIDKFPISRPNLTFSTLTVSNMSPEDSSIYLCSVEAGTQYFGPGTRLLVL.

This clonotype was found a few times. The chain is built from TRBV5-1 and TRBJ1-1; D perhaps matches TRBD1 (5 bases). This CDR3 has 14 residues. V was cut by 1 base and J by 4 bases, with 11 bases left in between. Germline assignment: CDR1 SGHRS and CDR2 YFSETQ. CDR3 nucleotides: TGCGCCAGCAGCTTGAGGGGCCTGGGCACTGAAGCTTTCTTT. Translated, it gives CASSLRGLGTEAFF. Combining the CDR3 with reference TRBV5-1 and TRBJ1-1 gives the whole variable domain KAGVTQTPRYLIKTRGQQVTLSCSPISGHRSVSWYQQTPGQGLQFLFEYFSETQRNKGNFPGRFSGRQFSNSRSEMNVSTLELGDSALYLCASSLRGLGTEAFFGQGTRLTVV.

This chain joins TRBV10-3 and TRBJ1-6, with TRBD1 identical over 7 bases. There are 14 residues in the CDR3. V was clipped by 3 bases and J by 8 bases; unmatched bases: 4. CDR1 is ENHRY and CDR2 is SYGVKD in the germline V gene. The CDR3, as DNA: TGTGCCATCAGTGAAGGGCAGGGGGATTCACCCCTCCACTTT. Amino acids: CAISEGQGDSPLHF.

The chain carries TRBV10-3 and TRBJ1-5, with TRBD1 matching 8 bases. The CDR3 sequence is 15 residues long. The V gene's germline CDR1 is ENHRY and CDR2 SYGVKD. V lost 4 bases to trimming and J lost 2 bases; unmatched junction nucleotides: 4. The CDR3 DNA sequence: TGTGCCATCAGTGCTGAGACAGGGGGCAATCAGCCCCAGCATTTT. This sequence encodes CAISAETGGNQPQHF.

The chain employs TRBV10-3 and TRBJ2-3, with D hard to call. Germline V gives CDR1 ENHRY, CDR2 SYGVKD. This CDR3 is 15 amino acids long. With 3 bases removed from V and 0 bases from J, the gap between germline ends came to 10 bases. CDR3 DNA sequence: TGTGCCATCAGTGACCCCATCGTTAGCACAGATACGCAGTATTTT. It specifies CAISDPIVSTDTQYF.